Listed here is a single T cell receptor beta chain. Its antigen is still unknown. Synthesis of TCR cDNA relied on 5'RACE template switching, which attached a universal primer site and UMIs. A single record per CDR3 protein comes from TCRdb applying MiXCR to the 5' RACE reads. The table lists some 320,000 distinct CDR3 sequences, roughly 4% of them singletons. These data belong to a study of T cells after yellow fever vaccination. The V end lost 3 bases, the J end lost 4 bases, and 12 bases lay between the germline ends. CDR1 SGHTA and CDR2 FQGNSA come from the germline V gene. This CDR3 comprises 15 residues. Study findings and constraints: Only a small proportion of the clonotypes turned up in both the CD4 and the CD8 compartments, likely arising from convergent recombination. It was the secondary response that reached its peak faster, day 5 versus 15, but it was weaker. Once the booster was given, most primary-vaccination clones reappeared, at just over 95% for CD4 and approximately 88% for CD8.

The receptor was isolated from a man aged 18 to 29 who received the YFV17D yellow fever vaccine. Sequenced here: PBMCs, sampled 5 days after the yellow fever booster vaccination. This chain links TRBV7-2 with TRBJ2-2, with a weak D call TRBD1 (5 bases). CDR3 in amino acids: CASSFTAGITGELFF. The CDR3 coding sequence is TGTGCCAGCAGCTTTACCGCAGGGATCACCGGGGAGCTGTTTTTT.